These T cell receptor beta chains were read from a single sample in a study of blood T cell repertoires in COVID-19. TCRdb's copy holds only in-frame clones and misses some; the assay was immunoSEQ multiplex PCR. The sample yields fewer than 150,000 clones, 75% to 90% seen once. The material sequenced was peripheral blood. Receptor source: a human donor in a cohort sampled during active COVID-19. Both conserved end residues are part of each CDR3. A D gene is named only where the DNA matches it firmly. Expanded clones are given a class, and other clones once, few, many or no size at all.

J gene	V gene	D gene	clone size	CDR3 protein	CDR3 DNA
TRBJ1-4	TRBV9	.	once	CASSDARGANEKLFF	TGTGCCAGCAGCGACGCCCGGGGGGCTAATGAAAAACTGTTTTTT
TRBJ1-5	TRBV14	.	.	CASSQDSYQPQHF	TGTGCCAGCAGCCAAGACAGTTATCAGCCCCAGCATTTT
TRBJ2-7	TRBV3-1/TRBV3-2	TRBD1	.	CAIRDRPSYEQYF	TGTGCCATCCGGGACAGGCCTTCATACGAGCAGTACTTC
TRBJ2-3	TRBV6-5	TRBD2	.	CASRLALVSDTQYF	TGTGCCAGTAGACTAGCGCTAGTGTCGGATACGCAGTATTTT
TRBJ2-7	TRBV6-5	.	.	CASFSGTSSYEQYF	TGTGCCAGCTTTTCCGGGACTTCCTCCTACGAGCAGTACTTC
TRBJ2-1	TRBV5-1	TRBD2	.	CASSFLERSGGNDNEQFF	TGCGCCAGCAGCTTCCTCGAACGTAGCGGGGGGAACGACAATGAGCAGTTCTTC
TRBJ2-1	TRBV19	TRBD2	.	CAGGPGGGAKDEQFF	TGTGCCGGAGGCCCGGGCGGGGGGGCCAAGGATGAGCAGTTCTTC
TRBJ2-7	TRBV5-4	TRBD1	.	CASREGQGSSYEQYF	TGTGCCAGCAGGGAGGGACAGGGGAGCTCCTACGAGCAGTACTTC
TRBJ2-7	TRBV9	TRBD2	.	CASSSELAGAQEQYF	TGTGCCAGCAGCTCCGAACTAGCGGGGGCCCAGGAGCAGTACTTC
TRBJ1-2	TRBV6-6	TRBD1	.	CASRGQNYGYTF	TGTGCCAGCAGGGGACAGAACTATGGCTACACCTTC
TRBJ1-1	TRBV7-6	.	.	CASSLAPTYEAFF	TGTGCCAGCAGCTTAGCGCCCACTTATGAAGCTTTCTTT
TRBJ2-7	TRBV19	.	.	CASSTVGGPYEQYF	TGTGCCAGTAGCACCGTCGGGGGGCCCTACGAGCAGTACTTC
TRBJ1-5	TRBV2	TRBD1	.	CASSELPGGRNQPQHF	TGTGCCAGCAGCGAACTGCCAGGGGGTAGGAATCAGCCCCAGCATTTT
TRBJ2-2	TRBV5-1	.	.	CASSLSQSNTGELFF	TGCGCCAGCAGCTTGAGTCAGTCGAACACCGGGGAGCTGTTTTTT
TRBJ2-7	TRBV5-6	.	.	CASSARRITSYEQYF	TGTGCCAGCAGCGCTAGACGGATTACTTCCTACGAGCAGTACTTC
TRBJ1-2	TRBV6-5	.	once	CASSFRQSGGYGYTF	TGTGCCAGCAGTTTTAGGCAATCCGGGGGCTATGGCTACACCTTC
TRBJ2-3	TRBV25-1	.	.	CASSEWLDTDTQYF	TGTGCCAGCAGTGAATGGCTCGACACAGATACGCAGTATTTT
TRBJ2-1	TRBV6-5	.	.	CASTPSRSYNEQFF	TGTGCCAGCACCCCTAGCCGCTCCTACAATGAGCAGTTCTTC
TRBJ1-2	TRBV5-4	TRBD1	.	CASSLRQGSGGYTF	TGTGCCAGCAGCTTAAGACAGGGTAGTGGCGGCTACACCTTC
TRBJ2-3	TRBV11-3	.	once	CASSHRSTDTQYF	TGTGCCAGCAGCCACAGGTCCACGGATACGCAGTATTTT